These T cell receptor beta chains were read from a single sample in a study of glioma-infiltrating T cells after dendritic cell vaccination. The repertoire was sequenced with immunoSEQ multiplex PCR; TCRdb's copy has only in-frame clones and lacks some. There are 80,000 to 100,000 clones in the sample; approximately 81% occur only once, and 6% lies in the top ten. The input for sequencing was blood, taken before dendritic cell vaccination. The receptor set was obtained from a human donor with glioblastoma. Each CDR3 is given with its conserved first and last residue. The order of the fields is J gene, V gene, CDR3 protein.

TRBJ2-3 | TRBV15 | CATSRELGGFADTQYF
TRBJ2-7 | TRBV6-6 | CASSYSGDRAAYEQYF
TRBJ2-7 | TRBV10-3 | CAISVDIGTGTYEQYF
TRBJ2-3 | TRBV30 | CAWSSGLAGGTDTRYF
TRBJ1-1 | TRBV6-6 | CASSRQGTEAFF
TRBJ1-1 | TRBV6-8 | CASSPERQRTEAFF
TRBJ2-7 | TRBV14 | CASSHRTRDSEFYEQYF
TRBJ2-7 | TRBV6-1 | CASSRTGNYEQYF
TRBJ1-4 | TRBV9 | CASSATVANEKLFF
TRBJ1-2 | TRBV11-2 | CASSSPGYYGYTF
TRBJ1-1 | TRBV9 | CASSPPRGAVTEAFF
TRBJ1-1 | TRBV29-1 | CSVGYRLVESEAFF
TRBJ1-5 | TRBV4-1 | CASSQEGQGFVGQPQHF
TRBJ1-2 | TRBV18 | CASSQDRAGYTF
TRBJ2-7 | TRBV7-8 | CASSLGRQGLGYEQYF
TRBJ2-7 | TRBV11-2 | CASSPQGGLQTYEQYF
TRBJ1-1 | TRBV5-4 | CASSLRGKNTEAFF
TRBJ2-2 | TRBV5-1 | CASSRGGTGELFF
TRBJ2-7 | TRBV19 | CASSILFTGTHEQYF
TRBJ1-2 | TRBV27 | CASSRGERVYGYTF
TRBJ2-5 | TRBV2 | CASSQQGIETQYF
TRBJ1-2 | TRBV6-4 | CASSGTGYGYTF
TRBJ2-1 | TRBV29-1 | CSVGGRPTSSYNEQFF
TRBJ2-5 | TRBV20-1 | CSAAGGETQYF
TRBJ2-6 | TRBV4-2 | CASSQVPGQGAGANVLTF
TRBJ1-5 | TRBV28 | CASRNRGPIGQPQHF
TRBJ1-1 | TRBV2 | CASSETGGYTEAFF
TRBJ1-4 | TRBV5-1 | CASSFGQPFNEKLFF
TRBJ1-1 | TRBV28 | CASSLDGVQGMNTEAFF
TRBJ1-2 | TRBV18 | CASSSRAGRSDNYGYTF
TRBJ1-1 | TRBV2 | CARSATGDSTTGAFF
TRBJ1-5 | TRBV15 | CATSRDARQGLRGNQPQHF
TRBJ2-2 | TRBV6-5 | CASTKEVTGELFF
TRBJ2-7 | TRBV10-2 | CASSAGTGVREQYF
TRBJ1-2 | TRBV6-5 | CASTTNPGWSDGYTF
TRBJ1-2 | TRBV18 | CASSPFETGGDGYTF
TRBJ1-5 | TRBV28 | CASSWGQDNQPQHF
TRBJ2-2 | TRBV6-6 | CASSRQGGTGELFF
TRBJ1-5 | TRBV29-1 | CSVEPGQVDSNQPQHF
TRBJ1-2 | TRBV19 | CASIPAGSSYGYTF
TRBJ2-1 | TRBV5-5 | CASSLDRGNEQFF
TRBJ1-2 | TRBV6-5 | CASSYFFGGGYTF
TRBJ2-7 | TRBV15 | CATSRDGGVGSYEQYF
TRBJ1-2 | TRBV9 | CASSVAGVVGDGYTF
TRBJ1-4 | TRBV2 | CASSVTRIANEKLFF
TRBJ1-6 | TRBV7-8 | CASSAGLQLSSYNSPLHF
TRBJ2-7 | TRBV10-1 | CATSISGTGGTYEQYF
TRBJ2-1 | TRBV10-1 | CASSAGGNEQFF
TRBJ2-3 | TRBV2 | CASSARGHQPDTQYF
TRBJ1-4 | TRBV28 | CASSLRGGEKLFF
TRBJ2-5 | TRBV30 | CAWSDTRWAGGLQETQYF
TRBJ1-1 | TRBV28 | CASSFASHMNTEAFF